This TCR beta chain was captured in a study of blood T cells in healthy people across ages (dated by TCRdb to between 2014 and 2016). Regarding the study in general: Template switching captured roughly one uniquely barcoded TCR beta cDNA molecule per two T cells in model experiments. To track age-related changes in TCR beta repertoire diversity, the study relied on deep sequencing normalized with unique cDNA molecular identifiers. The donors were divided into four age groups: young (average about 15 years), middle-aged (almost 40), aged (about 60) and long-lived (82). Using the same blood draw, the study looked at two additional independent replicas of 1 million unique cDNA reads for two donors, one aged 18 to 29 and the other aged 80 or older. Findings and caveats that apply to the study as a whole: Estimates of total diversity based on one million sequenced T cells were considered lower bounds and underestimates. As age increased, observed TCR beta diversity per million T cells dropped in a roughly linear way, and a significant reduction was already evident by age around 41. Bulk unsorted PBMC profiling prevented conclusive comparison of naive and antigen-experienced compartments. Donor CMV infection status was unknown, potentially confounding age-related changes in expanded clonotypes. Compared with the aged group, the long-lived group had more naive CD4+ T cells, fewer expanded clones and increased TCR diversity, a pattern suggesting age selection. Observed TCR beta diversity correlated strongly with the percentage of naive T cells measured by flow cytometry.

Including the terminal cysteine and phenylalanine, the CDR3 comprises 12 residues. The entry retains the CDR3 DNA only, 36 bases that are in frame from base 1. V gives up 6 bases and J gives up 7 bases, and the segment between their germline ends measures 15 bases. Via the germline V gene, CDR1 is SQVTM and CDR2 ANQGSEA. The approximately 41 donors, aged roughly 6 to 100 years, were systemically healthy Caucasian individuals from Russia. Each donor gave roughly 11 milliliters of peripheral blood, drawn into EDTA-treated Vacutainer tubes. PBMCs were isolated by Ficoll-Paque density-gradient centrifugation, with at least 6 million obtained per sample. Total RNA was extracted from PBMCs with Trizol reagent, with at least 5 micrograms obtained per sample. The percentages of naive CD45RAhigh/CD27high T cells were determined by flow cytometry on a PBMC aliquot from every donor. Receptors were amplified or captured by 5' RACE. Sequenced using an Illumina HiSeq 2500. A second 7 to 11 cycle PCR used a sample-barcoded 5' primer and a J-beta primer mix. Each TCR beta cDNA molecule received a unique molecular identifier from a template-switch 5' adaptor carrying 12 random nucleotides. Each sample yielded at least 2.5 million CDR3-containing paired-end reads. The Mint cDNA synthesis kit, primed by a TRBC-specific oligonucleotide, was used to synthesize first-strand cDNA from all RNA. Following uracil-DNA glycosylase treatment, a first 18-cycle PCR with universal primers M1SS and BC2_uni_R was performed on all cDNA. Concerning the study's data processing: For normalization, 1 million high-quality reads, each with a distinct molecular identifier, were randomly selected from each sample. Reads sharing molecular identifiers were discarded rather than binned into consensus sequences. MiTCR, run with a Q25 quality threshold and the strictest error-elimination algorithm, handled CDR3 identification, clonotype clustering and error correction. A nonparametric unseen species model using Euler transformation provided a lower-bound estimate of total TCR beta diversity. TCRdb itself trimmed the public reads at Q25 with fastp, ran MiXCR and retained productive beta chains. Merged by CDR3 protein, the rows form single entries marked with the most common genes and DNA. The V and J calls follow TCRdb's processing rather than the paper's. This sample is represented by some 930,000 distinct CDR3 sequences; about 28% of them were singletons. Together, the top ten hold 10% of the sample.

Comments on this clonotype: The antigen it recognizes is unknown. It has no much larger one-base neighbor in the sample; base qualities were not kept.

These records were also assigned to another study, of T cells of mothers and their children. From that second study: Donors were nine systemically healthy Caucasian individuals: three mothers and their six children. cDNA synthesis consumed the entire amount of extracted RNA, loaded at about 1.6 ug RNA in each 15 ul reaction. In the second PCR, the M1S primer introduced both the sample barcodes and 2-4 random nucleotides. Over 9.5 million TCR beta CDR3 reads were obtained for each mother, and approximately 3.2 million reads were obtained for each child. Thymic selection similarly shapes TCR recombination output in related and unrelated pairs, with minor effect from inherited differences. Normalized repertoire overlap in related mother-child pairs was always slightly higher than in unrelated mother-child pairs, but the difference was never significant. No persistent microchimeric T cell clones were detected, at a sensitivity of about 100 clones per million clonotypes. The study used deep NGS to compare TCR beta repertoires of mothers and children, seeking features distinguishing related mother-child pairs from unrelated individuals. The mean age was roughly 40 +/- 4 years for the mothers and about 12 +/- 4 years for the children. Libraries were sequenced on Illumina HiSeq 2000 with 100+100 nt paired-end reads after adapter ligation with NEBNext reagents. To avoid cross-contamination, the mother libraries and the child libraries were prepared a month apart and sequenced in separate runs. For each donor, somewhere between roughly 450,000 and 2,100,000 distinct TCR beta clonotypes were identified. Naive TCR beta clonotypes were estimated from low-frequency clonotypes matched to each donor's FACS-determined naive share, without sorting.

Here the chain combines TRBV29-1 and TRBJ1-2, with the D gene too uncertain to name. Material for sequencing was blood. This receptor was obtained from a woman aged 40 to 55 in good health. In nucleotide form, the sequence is TGCAGCGTCGAATTGATCCGGAGTGGCTACACCTTC. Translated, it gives CSVELIRSGYTF.